Presented here are 25 T cell receptor beta chains from one specimen sequenced in a study of immune evolution from preneoplasia to lung adenocarcinoma. Libraries were prepared by immunoSEQ multiplex PCR; TCRdb keeps only in-frame clonotypes and omits some of them. The sample lists 12,000 to 15,000 clones, more than 75% occurring once. Sequencing was done on a sample of FFPE minimally invasive lung adenocarcinoma tissue. The receptors were sampled from a person aged 60-79 years with lung adenocarcinoma.

The chain combines TRBV7-9 with TRBJ1-5, with no clear D. V gave up 5 bases and J gave up 4 bases, with 6 bases separating them. Germline V CDR1 and CDR2: SEHNR, FQNEAQ (reference sequence). This CDR3 has 12 residues. For the CDR3, the DNA is TGTGCCAGCAGCCATCCTAATCAGCCCCAGCATTTT. Its protein is CASSHPNQPQHF.

The chain employs TRBV27 and TRBJ1-2; maybe TRBD1 (5 bases). V was pared by 8 bases and J by 8 bases, with 15 bases between. Germline V lookup: CDR1 MNHEY, CDR2 SMNVEV (reference sequence). The CDR3 loop spans 12 amino acids. CDR3 sequence reads: CASLMPGQGYTF. The CDR3, as DNA: TGTGCCAGCCTTATGCCGGGGCAAGGCTACACCTTC.

The CDR3 spells CASSLAGLAVNNEQFF. CDR3 nucleotides: TGTGCCAGCAGCTTAGCGGGACTAGCGGTGAACAATGAGCAGTTCTTC. The J gene is TRBJ2-1, the V gene TRBV7-2, with 11 bases lining up with TRBD2. The CDR3 has 16 amino acids. Germline loops: CDR1 SGHTA, CDR2 FQGNSA. Trimming removed 0 bases from V and 5 bases from J; junction bases left unmatched: 3.

This clone was seen more than once but under ten times. The chain joins TRBV19 to TRBJ2-1, with a possible D match to TRBD2 (5 bases). The germline V and J ends were trimmed by 5 bases and 12 bases, with 11 bases remaining between them. The germline V gene encodes CDR1 LNHDA and CDR2 SQIVND (reference sequence). CDR3 length: 11 residues. Here the CDR3 reads CASSSRVSQFF. The CDR3 nucleotides read TGTGCCAGTAGTTCGAGGGTGTCGCAGTTCTTC. Filled out from reference TRBV19 and TRBJ2-1, the complete variable domain reads DGGITQSPKYLFRKEGQNVTLSCEQNLNHDAMYWYRQDPGQGLRLIYYSQIVNDFQKGDIAEGYSVSREKKESFPLTVTSAQKNPTAFYLCASSSRVSQFFGPGTRLTVL.

This clone showed up just once. This sequence joins TRBV6-1 and TRBJ1-5; D gene uncertain. The CDR3 is 15 amino acids. The germline V gene has CDR1 MNHNS and CDR2 SASEGT. V lost 6 bases and J lost 1, with 13 bases in between. The CDR3 spells CASSWAPESNQPQHF. The CDR3, as DNA: TGTGCCAGCAGCTGGGCCCCGGAGAGCAATCAGCCCCAGCATTTT.

This chain joins TRBV20-1 and TRBJ2-1; D remains ambiguous. The CDR3 is 10 residues long. Trimming removed 5 bases at V and 7 bases at J, with 6 bases between. CDR1 DFQATT and CDR2 SNEGSKA come from the germline V gene (reference sequence). CDR3 in amino acids: CSAFRNEQFF. In nucleotides, the CDR3 is TGCAGTGCTTTCCGGAATGAGCAGTTCTTC.

The chain uses TRBV7-9 and TRBJ2-7; TRBD1 or TRBD2 may be the D gene (5 bases each). The CDR3 has 16 residues. CDR1 and CDR2 from the germline V gene are SEHNR and FQNEAQ (reference sequence). V shed 0 bases and J shed 6 bases, with 18 bases lying between them. The CDR3 DNA reads as TGTGCCAGCAGCTTAGCGGCCAGGGACGCCCTCCTCGAGCAGTACTTC. This translates into CASSLAARDALLEQYF. Full variable domain (missing parts from reference TRBV7-9 and TRBJ2-7): DTGVSQNPRHKITKRGQNVTFRCDPISEHNRLYWYRQTLGQGPEFLTYFQNEAQLEKSRLLSDRFSAERPKGSFSTLEIQRTEQGDSAMYLCASSLAARDALLEQYFGPGTRLTVT.

V usage is TRBV7-3 and J usage is TRBJ2-1; perhaps TRBD2 as D (6 bases). The V end lost 0 bases, the J end lost 3 bases, and 15 bases lay between the germline ends. Germline CDR1 SGHTA, CDR2 FQGTGA. This CDR3 region has 17 residues. The CDR3 region has the DNA TGTGCCAGCAGCTTAACGTTCGGGGGAGTGGTCTACAATGAGCAGTTCTTC. Residues: CASSLTFGGVVYNEQFF.

The V call is TRBV18, the J call TRBJ1-1; 12 bases are a match to TRBD1. Germline-derived CDR1 and CDR2 are KGHSH and LQKENI. J was trimmed by 5 bases and V by 3 bases; bases with no gene match: 7. The CDR3 sequence is 16 residues long. This chain's CDR3 is CASSPLGQGARTEAFF. CDR3 DNA sequence: TGTGCCAGCTCACCGTTGGGACAGGGGGCTCGTACTGAAGCTTTCTTT.

The chain couples TRBV11-3 to TRBJ2-3, with 10 bases lining up with TRBD2. Germline trimming cut 1 base from V and 5 bases from J; bases unmatched to any gene: 9. The CDR3 extends over 17 amino acids. Germline V lookup: CDR1 SGHNT, CDR2 YENEEA. This CDR3 reads CASSLGAVAGGRDTQYF. CDR3 in DNA: TGTGCCAGCAGCTTAGGGGCCGTAGCGGGAGGTAGAGATACGCAGTATTTT.

V gene TRBV5-4 combines with J gene TRBJ2-5; maybe TRBD1 (5 bases). Trimming removed 4 bases at V and 4 bases at J, with 20 bases between. In germline, CDR1 is SGHNT, CDR2 YYREEE (reference sequence). The CDR3 runs to 16 residues. The CDR3 sequence: CASSPKHRVGPETQYF. The CDR3 coding sequence is TGTGCCAGCAGCCCGAAACACCGAGTGGGGCCAGAGACCCAGTACTTC.

The rearrangement links TRBV7-3 to TRBJ2-1; 8 nucleotides agree with TRBD2. CDR3 length: 15 residues. Trimming removed 5 bases from V and 12 bases from J; junction bases left unmatched: 15. The germline V gene encodes CDR1 SGHTA and CDR2 FQGTGA. The CDR3 sequence: CASSPASGPSGGQFF. Here the CDR3 DNA reads TGTGCCAGCAGCCCAGCTAGCGGGCCGTCAGGAGGGCAGTTCTTC.

V is TRBV28 and J is TRBJ1-4; D possibly corresponds to TRBD1 (6 bases). Trimming shortened V by 6 bases and J by 6 bases, and 8 bases separated the two germline ends. The CDR3 runs 12 residues. In germline, CDR1 is MDHEN, CDR2 SYDVKM. CDR3 protein: CASSRGDEKLFF. The CDR3 DNA reads as TGTGCCAGCAGCAGGGGAGATGAAAAACTGTTTTTT. Together with reference TRBV28 and TRBJ1-4, the CDR3 gives the full variable domain: DVKVTQSSRYLVKRTGEKVFLECVQDMDHENMFWYRQDPGLGLRLIYFSYDVKMKEKGDIPEGYSVSREKKERFSLILESASTNQTSMYLCASSRGDEKLFFGSGTQLSVL.

The CDR3 protein is CASEPSGGNTGELFF. CDR3 DNA: TGTGCCAGTGAACCGTCAGGGGGGAACACCGGGGAGCTGTTTTTT. The genes are TRBV19 and TRBJ2-2; 7 nucleotides align to TRBD1. CDR1 is LNHDA, CDR2 SQIVND, per germline (reference sequence). The CDR3 consists of 15 residues. The V gene end was trimmed by 8 bases and the J gene end by 1 base; junction bases not matched to a gene: 7.

This chain joins TRBV14 and TRBJ1-5; D unclear. The CDR3 totals 18 residues. Germline V CDR1 and CDR2: SGHDN, FVKESK. Trimming took off 2 bases at V and 1 base at J, with 18 bases between the two ends. The CDR3 DNA sequence: TGTGCCAGCAGCCAAATCTTTAAGGCGGGGATGAGCAATCAGCCCCAGCATTTT. Its translation is CASSQIFKAGMSNQPQHF.

The rearrangement uses TRBV4-1 and TRBJ1-4; TRBD1 matches at 9 bases. The CDR3 is 14 residues long. V lost 3 bases to trimming and J lost 5 bases; unmatched junction nucleotides: 1. CDR1 is MGHRA, CDR2 YSYEKL, per germline. DNA for the CDR3: TGCGCCAGCAGCCAGGGGACAGGGAATGAAAAACTGTTTTTT. Encoded protein: CASSQGTGNEKLFF.

V is TRBV6-5 and J is TRBJ1-2; perhaps TRBD1 as D (5 bases). Germline values: CDR1 MNHEY, CDR2 SVGAGI. Between the trimmed V and J ends, which lost 6 bases and 8 bases, there was a span of 10 bases. There are 11 residues in the CDR3. The CDR3 bases are TGTGCCAGCAGGGGACTGGGGGGCTACACCTTC. It encodes CASRGLGGYTF.

The V and J genes are TRBV6-4 and TRBJ2-3, with 7 bases lining up with TRBD2. With 0 bases clipped from V and 6 bases from J, the junction kept 9 bases outside the gene matches. The germline gives CDR1 MRHNA, CDR2 SNTAGT. This CDR3 is built from 16 residues. CDR3 sequence: CASSDSQAGHPDTQYF. The CDR3 coding sequence is TGTGCCAGCAGTGACTCCCAAGCGGGGCATCCCGATACGCAGTATTTT.

This chain uses TRBV9 with TRBJ2-1; TRBD2 matches at 8 bases. This CDR3 spans 17 amino acids. Looked up from germline, CDR1 is SGDLS and CDR2 is YYNGEE. The trim removed 0 bases at V and 0 bases at J, leaving 5 bases unmatched. The CDR3 reads CASSVVSGGASYNEQFF. The CDR3 DNA reads TGTGCCAGCAGCGTAGTATCCGGGGGGGCCTCCTACAATGAGCAGTTCTTC.

The chain uses TRBV5-1 and TRBJ1-1, with a tentative D call TRBD1 (5 bases). The germline V gene encodes CDR1 SGHRS and CDR2 YFSETQ. V was trimmed by 0 bases and J by 4 bases, leaving 10 bases between them. The CDR3 extends over 14 amino acids. CDR3 in DNA: TGCGCCAGCAGCTTGGGAGGGGCGGTCACTGAAGCTTTCTTT. Translation gives CASSLGGAVTEAFF.

The rearrangement uses TRBV28 and TRBJ1-4; 9 bases fit TRBD1. V gave up 2 bases and J gave up 6 bases; unmatched junction bases: 7. CDR1 is MDHEN and CDR2 is SYDVKM in the germline V gene. This CDR3 has 16 residues. The CDR3 spells CASSLPGQGRDEKLFF. DNA for the CDR3: TGTGCCAGCAGTTTACCGGGACAGGGACGGGATGAAAAACTGTTTTTT.

The chain couples TRBV5-6 to TRBJ2-6; D is undetermined. V gave up 1 base and J gave up 0 bases, with 8 bases separating them. The germline V gene encodes CDR1 SGHDT and CDR2 YYEEEE. The CDR3 extends over 16 amino acids. The CDR3 reads CASSLPTVSGANVLTF. The CDR3 coding sequence is TGTGCCAGCAGCTTGCCCACAGTCTCTGGGGCCAACGTCCTGACTTTC.

In this sample, this clone turned up a few times. The rearrangement joins TRBV6-5 to TRBJ1-1, with TRBD1 as a possible D gene (5 bases). Trimming took off 6 bases at V and 6 bases at J, with 20 bases between the two ends. The CDR3 extends over 15 amino acids. The germline gives CDR1 MNHEY, CDR2 SVGAGI. The CDR3 here is CASSPPGGAVPEAFF. CDR3 coding DNA: TGTGCCAGCAGCCCTCCAGGCGGGGCGGTACCTGAAGCTTTCTTT.

The genes are TRBV11-3 and TRBJ2-1, with 9 bases identical to TRBD2. CDR3 size: 13 residues. The germline CDR1 and CDR2 sequences are SGHNT and YENEEA. J gave up 9 bases and V 5 bases, and 5 bases lay outside the gene matches. The CDR3 DNA reads as TGTGCCAGCAGCCGTAGCGGGAGTGGTGAGCAGTTCTTC. Encoded protein: CASSRSGSGEQFF.

CDR3 in amino acids: CASSTPLAQGPQETQYF. The CDR3 DNA reads TGTGCCAGCAGCACCCCACTCGCACAGGGGCCCCAAGAGACCCAGTACTTC. The chain recombines TRBV11-3 with TRBJ2-5; 7 bases are shared with TRBD1. Germline loops: CDR1 SGHNT, CDR2 YENEEA. The V gene end was trimmed by 5 bases and the J gene end by 1 base; junction bases not matched to a gene: 13. This CDR3 has 17 residues.